The clone carrying this TCR beta chain showed up many times. Its antigen remains unknown. CDR3 length: 14 residues. Germline loops: CDR1 MNHEY, CDR2 SVGEGT. Trimming took off 6 bases at V and 5 bases at J, with 16 bases between the two ends. This sample was included in a study of CD8+CD57+ T cells in acquired aplastic anemia. Background on the study: Each DNA sample taken from sorted CD4+ and CD8+ cells came to 3 to 3.5 ug on average.

Genomic DNA constituted the template upon which TCR beta VDJ and CDR3 profiling was performed. MiXCR, run by TCRdb on the reads, gives a single entry per CDR3 protein. The sample shows about 120,000 distinct CDR3 sequences, over 30% of them seen only once. For sequencing, patients were chosen who had shown expansion of CD8+CD57+ cells by flow cytometry. Each patient gave a blood sample that was collected before any therapy had been received. Study observations and caveats: Researchers report that twenty-nine CD8+ CDR3 sequences appeared in both patients and controls.

The V gene is TRBV6-2 or TRBV6-3, the J gene TRBJ2-5; D could derive from TRBD1 or TRBD2 (5 bases each). Sequencing input: sorted CD4+, CD8+, or CD8+CD57+ T cells (not recorded which) from PBMCs. The sequence came from a human donor with aplastic anemia. The CDR3 loop reads CASSEGSWGETQYF. CDR3 sequence (DNA): TGTGCCAGCAGCGAGGGTAGCTGGGGCGAGACCCAGTACTTC.